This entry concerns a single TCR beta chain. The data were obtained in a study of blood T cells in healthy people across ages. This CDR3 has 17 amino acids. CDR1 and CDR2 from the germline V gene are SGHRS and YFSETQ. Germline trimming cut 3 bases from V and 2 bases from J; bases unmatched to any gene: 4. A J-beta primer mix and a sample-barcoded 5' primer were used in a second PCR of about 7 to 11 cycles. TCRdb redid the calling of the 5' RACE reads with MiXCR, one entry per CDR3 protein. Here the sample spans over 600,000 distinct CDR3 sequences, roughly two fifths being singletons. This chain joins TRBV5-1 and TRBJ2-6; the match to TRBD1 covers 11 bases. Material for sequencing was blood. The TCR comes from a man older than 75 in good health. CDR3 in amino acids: CASSSGQGAAGANVLTF. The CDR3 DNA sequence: TGCGCCAGCAGCTCCGGACAGGGGGCAGCTGGGGCCAACGTCCTGACTTTC. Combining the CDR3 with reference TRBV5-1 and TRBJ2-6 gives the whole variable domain KAGVTQTPRYLIKTRGQQVTLSCSPISGHRSVSWYQQTPGQGLQFLFEYFSETQRNKGNFPGRFSGRQFSNSRSEMNVSTLELGDSALYLCASSSGQGAAGANVLTFGAGSRLTVL.